The rows below give T cell receptor beta chains drawn from one sample of a study of T-cell memory formation after mild COVID-19. TCRdb passed the 5' RACE reads through MiXCR, listing each CDR3 protein once. The sample has about 350,000 distinct CDR3 sequences; 13% to 15% are singletons. The sample consisted of PBMCs or a T cell subset sorted from them (not recorded which). The origin of the receptors is a man in his late teens or twenties who had mild COVID-19 (a few samples of this study predate the infection). Cell type and time point are not known. Both conserved end residues are part of each CDR3. Fields, in order: J gene, V gene, CDR3 length, CDR3 protein.

J: TRBJ2-4
V: TRBV29-1
length: 12
CDR3: CSVEEFGNIQYF

J: TRBJ1-6
V: TRBV28
length: 14
CDR3: CAKENLSYNSPLHF

J: TRBJ1-3
V: TRBV18
length: 14
CDR3: CASSSGNSGNTIYF

J: TRBJ1-1
V: TRBV27
length: 17
CDR3: CASGSRTGALMNTEAFF

J: TRBJ1-5
V: TRBV6-2/TRBV6-3
length: 15
CDR3: CASSDLGALNQPQHF

J: TRBJ2-7
V: TRBV12-3/TRBV12-4
length: 15
CDR3: CASSLPQSGVYEQYF

J: TRBJ1-1
V: TRBV11-3
length: 13
CDR3: CASSLIPNTEAFF

J: TRBJ2-5
V: TRBV13
length: 15
CDR3: CASSLSALHQETQYF

J: TRBJ2-4
V: TRBV20-1
length: 16
CDR3: CSARASGGLAKNIQYF

J: TRBJ2-1
V: TRBV6-2/TRBV6-3
length: 11
CDR3: CASRRHNEQFF

J: TRBJ1-5
V: TRBV7-2
length: 17
CDR3: CASSSNRGSSGDQPQHF

J: TRBJ2-7
V: TRBV27
length: 11
CDR3: CASRTLYEQYF

J: TRBJ2-1
V: TRBV27
length: 16
CDR3: CASSLSGGGASYEQFF

J: TRBJ1-5
V: TRBV29-1
length: 12
CDR3: CSVRQGTQPQHF

J: TRBJ1-1
V: TRBV27
length: 14
CDR3: CASGRLDGNTEAFF

J: TRBJ2-3
V: TRBV5-1
length: 11
CDR3: CASRHTDTQYF

J: TRBJ2-5
V: TRBV10-3
length: 12
CDR3: CAVGARRETQYF

J: TRBJ2-2
V: TRBV10-3
length: 15
CDR3: CAISDKDRATGELFF

J: TRBJ1-4
V: TRBV29-1
length: 13
CDR3: CSVVESGNEKLFF

J: TRBJ1-2
V: TRBV5-1
length: 13
CDR3: CASSPGTPLDYTF

J: TRBJ1-6
V: TRBV20-1
length: 15
CDR3: CSARAPGQGGSPLHF

J: TRBJ2-3
V: TRBV7-2
length: 14
CDR3: CASSPSGSTDTQYF

J: TRBJ2-5
V: TRBV20-1
length: 11
CDR3: CSARDGAPQYF

J: TRBJ2-5
V: TRBV20-1
length: 11
CDR3: CSASPGETQYF

J: TRBJ1-1
V: TRBV11-1
length: 14
CDR3: CASSINSGDTEAFF

J: TRBJ1-1
V: TRBV5-4
length: 13
CDR3: CASSLESGAEAFF

J: TRBJ2-1
V: TRBV20-1
length: 13
CDR3: CSASGGLYNEQFF

J: TRBJ1-2
V: TRBV7-9
length: 13
CDR3: CASSAGQGDGYTF

J: TRBJ2-2
V: TRBV5-1
length: 17
CDR3: CASSQTTAGANTGELFF

J: TRBJ2-5
V: TRBV2
length: 16
CDR3: CASRDGLAGNQETQYF

J: TRBJ2-1
V: TRBV11-2
length: 16
CDR3: CASSSHGGPQGNEQFF

J: TRBJ1-2
V: TRBV6-2/TRBV6-3
length: 14
CDR3: CASSLTQDPYGYTF

J: TRBJ2-1
V: TRBV3-2
length: 13
CDR3: CASSQVARTEQFF

J: TRBJ1-1
V: TRBV18
length: 20
CDR3: CASSPRTLVAAGTGNDEAFF

J: TRBJ2-2
V: TRBV4-1
length: 15
CDR3: CASSQVTGGLGELFF

J: TRBJ1-4
V: TRBV12-3/TRBV12-4
length: 12
CDR3: CASSSGNEKLFF

J: TRBJ2-2
V: TRBV20-1
length: 17
CDR3: CSARDFSGSTNTGELFF

J: TRBJ2-7
V: TRBV30
length: 13
CDR3: CAWSSQAAYEQYF

J: TRBJ2-7
V: TRBV20-1
length: 16
CDR3: CSARYLSGISSYEQYF

J: TRBJ1-2
V: TRBV7-2
length: 15
CDR3: CASSGVPGLNYGYTF

J: TRBJ1-2
V: TRBV19
length: 13
CDR3: CASTFRGSREATF

J: TRBJ1-4
V: TRBV7-2
length: 17
CDR3: CASSSRRSLSSGEKLFF

J: TRBJ1-1
V: TRBV18
length: 14
CDR3: CASSLWDTNTEAFF

J: TRBJ2-5
V: TRBV3-1
length: 12
CDR3: CASSPQKETQYF

J: TRBJ2-3
V: TRBV11-2
length: 16
CDR3: CASSSPFALGTDTQYF

J: TRBJ2-2
V: TRBV4-3
length: 19
CDR3: CASSQDWVRPIPDTGELFF

J: TRBJ2-1
V: TRBV20-1
length: 13
CDR3: CSARDPARDEQFF

J: TRBJ2-1
V: TRBV4-3
length: 14
CDR3: CASSQDRVYNEQFF

J: TRBJ1-5
V: TRBV7-2
length: 15
CDR3: CASSFQSSGNQPQHF

J: TRBJ2-5
V: TRBV25-1
length: 13
CDR3: CASSGEGLGAQYF